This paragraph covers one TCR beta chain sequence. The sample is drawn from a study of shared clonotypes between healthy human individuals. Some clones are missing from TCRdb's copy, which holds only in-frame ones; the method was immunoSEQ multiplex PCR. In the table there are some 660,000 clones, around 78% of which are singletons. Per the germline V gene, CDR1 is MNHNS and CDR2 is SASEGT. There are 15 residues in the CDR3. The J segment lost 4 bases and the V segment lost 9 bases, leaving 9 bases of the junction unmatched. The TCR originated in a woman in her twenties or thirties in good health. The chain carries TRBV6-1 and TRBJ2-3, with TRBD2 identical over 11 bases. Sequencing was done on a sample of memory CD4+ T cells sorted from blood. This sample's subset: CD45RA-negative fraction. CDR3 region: CASPLAGGLADTQYF. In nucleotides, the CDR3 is TGTGCCAGTCCATTAGCGGGAGGGCTCGCAGATACGCAGTATTTT.